The source of this T cell receptor (beta chain) is a study of T-cell memory formation after mild COVID-19. Study outcomes and limitations: Several responding clones turned up in pre-infection memory, indicating that cross-reactive memory may have taken part.

This clonotype was seen more than once but under ten times. Its target is unknown. This CDR3 has 13 residues. After removal of 6 bases from V and 4 bases from J, the junction contained 3 bases not matched to a gene. Sample barcodes and UMIs were carried by the TCR alpha and TCR beta cDNA libraries that 5'RACE generated with constant-segment primers. MiXCR, applied by TCRdb to the 5' RACE reads, yields one record per CDR3 protein. The sample yields some 270,000 distinct CDR3 sequences, roughly 15% seen once. The chain couples TRBV12-3 or TRBV12-4 to TRBJ2-7, with 10 nucleotides matching TRBD2. This sequence originates from an adult woman who had mild COVID-19 (a few samples of this study predate the infection). Cell type and time point are not known. The sequenced material came from PBMCs or a T cell subset sorted from them (not recorded which). Here the CDR3 reads CASRSSGRYEQYF. CDR3 coding DNA: TGTGCCAGCAGATCTAGCGGGAGATACGAGCAGTACTTC.